This T cell receptor beta chain originates from a study of blood T cells in healthy people across ages. Approximately 10 milliliters was the volume of peripheral blood drawn from each donor. The authors isolated at least 7 million PBMCs per sample. Study-wide findings and caveats: Diversity of TCR beta per million T cells declined in a roughly linear way with age.

Comments on this clonotype: The target antigen is unknown.

Per germline, CDR1 ENHRY and CDR2 SYGVKD. The V end lost 2 bases, the J end lost 2 bases, and 4 bases lay between the germline ends. This CDR3 has 13 amino acids. The authors ran a second PCR of about 6 to 11 cycles using a sample-barcoded 5' primer and a J-beta primer mix. TCRdb reprocessed the 5' RACE reads with MiXCR, giving one entry per CDR3 protein. The table has about 1.8 million distinct CDR3 sequences, about 50% seen once. Sequences were obtained from blood. The sequence was collected from a woman aged 40 to 49 in good health. The gene calls are TRBV10-3 and TRBJ1-5, with D unclear. The chain's CDR3 is CAISEEGNQPQHF. The CDR3 coding sequence is TGTGCCATCAGTGAGGAAGGCAATCAGCCCCAGCATTTT.